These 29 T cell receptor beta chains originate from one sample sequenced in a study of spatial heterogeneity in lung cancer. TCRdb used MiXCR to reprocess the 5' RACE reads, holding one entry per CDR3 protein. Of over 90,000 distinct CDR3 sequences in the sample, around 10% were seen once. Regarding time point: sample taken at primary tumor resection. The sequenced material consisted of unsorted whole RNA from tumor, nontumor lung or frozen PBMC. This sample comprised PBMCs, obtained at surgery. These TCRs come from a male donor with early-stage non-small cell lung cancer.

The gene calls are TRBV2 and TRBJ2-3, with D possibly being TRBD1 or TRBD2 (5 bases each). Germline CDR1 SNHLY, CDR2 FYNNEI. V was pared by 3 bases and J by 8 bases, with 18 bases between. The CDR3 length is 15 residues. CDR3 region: CASSDGRDPRATQYF. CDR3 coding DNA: TGTGCCAGCAGTGATGGAAGGGACCCTCGGGCTACGCAGTATTTT.

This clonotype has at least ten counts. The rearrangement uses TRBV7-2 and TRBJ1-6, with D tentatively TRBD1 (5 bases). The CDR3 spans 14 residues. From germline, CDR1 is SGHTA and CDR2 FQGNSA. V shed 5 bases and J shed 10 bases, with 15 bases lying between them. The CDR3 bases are TGTGCCAGCAGCCTACGGGTGGGGGGGTCACCCCTCCACTTT. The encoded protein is CASSLRVGGSPLHF.

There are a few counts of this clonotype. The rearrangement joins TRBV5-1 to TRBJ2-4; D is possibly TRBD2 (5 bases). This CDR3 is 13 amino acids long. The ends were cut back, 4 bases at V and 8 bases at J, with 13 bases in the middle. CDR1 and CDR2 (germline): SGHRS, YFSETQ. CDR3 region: CASSTLASDIQYF. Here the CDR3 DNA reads TGCGCCAGCAGCACGTTAGCGTCAGACATTCAGTACTTC.

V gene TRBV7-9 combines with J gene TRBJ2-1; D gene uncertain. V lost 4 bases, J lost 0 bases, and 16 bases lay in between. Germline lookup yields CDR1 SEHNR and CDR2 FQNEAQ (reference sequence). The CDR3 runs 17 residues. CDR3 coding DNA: TGTGCCAGCAGCTCTTTGACCGACTCGGGCTCCTACAATGAGCAGTTCTTC. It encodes CASSSLTDSGSYNEQFF.

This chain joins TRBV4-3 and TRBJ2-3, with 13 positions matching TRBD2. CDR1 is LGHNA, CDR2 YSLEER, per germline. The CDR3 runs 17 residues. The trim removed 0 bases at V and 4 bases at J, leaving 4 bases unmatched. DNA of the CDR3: TGCGCCAGCAGCCAAGAAGTACTAGCGGGGGGGCCAGATACGCAGTATTTT. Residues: CASSQEVLAGGPDTQYF.

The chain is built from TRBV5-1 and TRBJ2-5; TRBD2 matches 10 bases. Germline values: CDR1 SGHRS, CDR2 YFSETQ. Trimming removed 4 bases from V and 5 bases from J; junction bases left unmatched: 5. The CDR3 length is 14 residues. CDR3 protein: CASSLAGAEETQYF. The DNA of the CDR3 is TGCGCCAGCAGCCTAGCGGGAGCCGAGGAGACCCAGTACTTC.

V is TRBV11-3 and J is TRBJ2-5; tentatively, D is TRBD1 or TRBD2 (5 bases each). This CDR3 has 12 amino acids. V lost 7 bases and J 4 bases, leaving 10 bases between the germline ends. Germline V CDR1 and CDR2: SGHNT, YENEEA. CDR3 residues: CASKGAGETQYF. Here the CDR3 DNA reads TGTGCCAGCAAAGGGGCGGGAGAGACCCAGTACTTC.

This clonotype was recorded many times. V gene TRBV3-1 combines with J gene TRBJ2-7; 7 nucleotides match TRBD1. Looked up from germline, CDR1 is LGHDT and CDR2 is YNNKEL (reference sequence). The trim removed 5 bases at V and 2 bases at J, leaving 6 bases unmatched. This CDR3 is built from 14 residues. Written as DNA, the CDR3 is TGTGCCAGCAGCTCCGGACAGGCCACCTACGAGCAGTACTTC. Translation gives CASSSGQATYEQYF.

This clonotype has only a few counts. The CDR3 loop is CASSSSGTARSNEQFF. DNA of the CDR3: TGTGCCAGCAGCAGTTCCGGGACGGCGAGGTCAAATGAGCAGTTCTTC. J is TRBJ2-1 and V is TRBV7-2; D may correspond to TRBD1 or TRBD2 (5 bases each). V lost 5 bases to trimming and J lost 7 bases, with 21 bases between them. The CDR3 has 16 amino acids. Germline V lookup: CDR1 SGHTA, CDR2 FQGNSA. The full variable domain, its missing parts supplied by reference TRBV7-2 and TRBJ2-1, is GAGVSQSPSNKVTEKGKDVELRCDPISGHTALYWYRQSLGQGLEFLIYFQGNSAPDKSGLPSDRFSAERTGGSVSTLTIQRTQQEDSAVYLCASSSSGTARSNEQFFGPGTRLTVL.

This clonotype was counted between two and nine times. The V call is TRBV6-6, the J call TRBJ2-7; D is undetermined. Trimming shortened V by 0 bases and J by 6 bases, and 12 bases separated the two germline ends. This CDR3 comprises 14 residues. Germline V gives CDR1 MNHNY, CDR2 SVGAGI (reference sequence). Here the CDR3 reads CASSYSTAASEQYF. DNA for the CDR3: TGTGCCAGCAGTTACTCAACGGCCGCTTCCGAGCAGTACTTC.

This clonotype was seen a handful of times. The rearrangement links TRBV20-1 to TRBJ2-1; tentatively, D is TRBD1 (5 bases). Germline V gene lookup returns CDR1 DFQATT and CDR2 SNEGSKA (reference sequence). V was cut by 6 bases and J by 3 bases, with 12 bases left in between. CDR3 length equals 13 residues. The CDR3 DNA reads TGCAGTGCCCGCGGACAAAGCTACAATGAGCAGTTCTTC. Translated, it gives CSARGQSYNEQFF.

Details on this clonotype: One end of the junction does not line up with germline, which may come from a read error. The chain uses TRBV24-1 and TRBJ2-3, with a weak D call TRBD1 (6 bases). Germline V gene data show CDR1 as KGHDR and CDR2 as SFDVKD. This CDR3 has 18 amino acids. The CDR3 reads CVTSDLKAGTPTADTQYF. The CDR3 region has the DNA TGTGTCACCAGTGATTTGAAGGCCGGGACACCCACCGCAGATACGCAGTATTTT.

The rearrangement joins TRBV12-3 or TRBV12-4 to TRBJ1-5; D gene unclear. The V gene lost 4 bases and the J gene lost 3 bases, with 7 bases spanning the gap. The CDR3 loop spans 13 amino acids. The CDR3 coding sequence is TGTGCCAGCAGTTCCAACTTCAATCAGCCCCAGCATTTT. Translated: CASSSNFNQPQHF.

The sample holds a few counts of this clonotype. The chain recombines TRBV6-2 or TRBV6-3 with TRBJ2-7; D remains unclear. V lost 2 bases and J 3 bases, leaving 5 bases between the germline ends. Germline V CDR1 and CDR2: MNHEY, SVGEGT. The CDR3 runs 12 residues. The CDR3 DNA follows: TGTGCCAGCAGTTACGGAGTCTACGAGCAGTACTTC. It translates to CASSYGVYEQYF.

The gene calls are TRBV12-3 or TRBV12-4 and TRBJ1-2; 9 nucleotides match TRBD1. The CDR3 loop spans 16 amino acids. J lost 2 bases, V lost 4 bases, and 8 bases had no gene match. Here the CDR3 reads CASSYTRGQGNYGYTF. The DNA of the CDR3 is TGTGCCAGCAGTTACACACGGGGACAGGGCAACTATGGCTACACCTTC.

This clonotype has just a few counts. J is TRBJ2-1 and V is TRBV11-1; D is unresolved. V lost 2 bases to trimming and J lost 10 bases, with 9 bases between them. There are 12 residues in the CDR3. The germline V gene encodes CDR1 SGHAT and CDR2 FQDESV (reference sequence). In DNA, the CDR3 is TGTGCCAGCAGCTTAAGTACCAGGGAGCAGTTCTTC. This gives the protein CASSLSTREQFF.

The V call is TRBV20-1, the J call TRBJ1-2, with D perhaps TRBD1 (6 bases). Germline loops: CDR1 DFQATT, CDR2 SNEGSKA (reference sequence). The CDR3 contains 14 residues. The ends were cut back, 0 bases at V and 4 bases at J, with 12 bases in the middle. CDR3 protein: CSARDRTVSYGYTF. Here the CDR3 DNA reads TGCAGTGCTAGAGACAGGACAGTTTCCTATGGCTACACCTTC.

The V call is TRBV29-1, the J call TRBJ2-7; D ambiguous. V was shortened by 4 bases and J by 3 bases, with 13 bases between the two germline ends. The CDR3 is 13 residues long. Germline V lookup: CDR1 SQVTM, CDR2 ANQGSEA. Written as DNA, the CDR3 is TGCAGCGTTGTGACTGGGTCCCTCTACGAGCAGTACTTC. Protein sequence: CSVVTGSLYEQYF.

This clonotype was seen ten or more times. The CDR3 DNA is TGCAGTGCTTCCCTAGCGGGGGGGCCGGACAAAAACATTCAGTACTTC. Its translation is CSASLAGGPDKNIQYF. This chain joins TRBV20-1 and TRBJ2-4; 12 nucleotides match TRBD2. This CDR3 is 16 amino acids long. The germline gives CDR1 DFQATT, CDR2 SNEGSKA (reference sequence). V was pared by 5 bases and J by 3 bases, with 8 bases of the junction left unmatched.

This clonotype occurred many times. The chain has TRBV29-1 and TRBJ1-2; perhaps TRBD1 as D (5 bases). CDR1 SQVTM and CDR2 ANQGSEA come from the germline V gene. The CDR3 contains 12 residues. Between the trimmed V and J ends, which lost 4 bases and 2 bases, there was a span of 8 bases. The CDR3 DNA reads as TGCAGCGTTGGACAGACAAACTATGGCTACACCTTC. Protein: CSVGQTNYGYTF.

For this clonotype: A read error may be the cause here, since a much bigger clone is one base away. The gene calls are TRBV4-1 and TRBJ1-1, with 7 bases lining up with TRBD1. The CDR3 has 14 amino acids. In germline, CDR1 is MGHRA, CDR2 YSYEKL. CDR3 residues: CASNQDRENTEAFF. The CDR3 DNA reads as TGCGCCAGCAACCAAGACAGGGAGAACACTGAAGCTTTCTTT.

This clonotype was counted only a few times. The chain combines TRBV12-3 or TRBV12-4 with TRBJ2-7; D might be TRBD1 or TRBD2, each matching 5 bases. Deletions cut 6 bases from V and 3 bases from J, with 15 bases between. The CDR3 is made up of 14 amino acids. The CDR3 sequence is CASSAGTQSYEQYF. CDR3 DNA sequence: TGTGCCAGCAGCGCCGGGACGCAGAGCTACGAGCAGTACTTC.

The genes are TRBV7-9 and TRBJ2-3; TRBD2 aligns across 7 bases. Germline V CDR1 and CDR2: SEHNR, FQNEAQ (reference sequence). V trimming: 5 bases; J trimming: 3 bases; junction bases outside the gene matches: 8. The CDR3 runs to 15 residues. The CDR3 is CASSPPGLITDTQYF. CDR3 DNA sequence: TGTGCCAGCAGCCCTCCGGGACTAATAACAGATACGCAGTATTTT.

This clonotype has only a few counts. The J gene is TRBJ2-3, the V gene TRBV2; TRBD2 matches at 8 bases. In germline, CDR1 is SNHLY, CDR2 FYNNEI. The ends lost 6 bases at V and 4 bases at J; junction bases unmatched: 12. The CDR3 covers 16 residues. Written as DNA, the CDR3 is TGTGCCAGCAGCAGAAGGATTAGCGGGAACTCAGATACGCAGTATTTT. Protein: CASSRRISGNSDTQYF.

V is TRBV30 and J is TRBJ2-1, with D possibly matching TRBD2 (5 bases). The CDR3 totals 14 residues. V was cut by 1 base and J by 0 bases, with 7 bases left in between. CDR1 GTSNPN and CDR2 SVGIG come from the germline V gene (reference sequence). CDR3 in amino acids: CAWSGGSSYNEQFF. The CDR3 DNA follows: TGTGCCTGGAGTGGAGGGAGCTCCTACAATGAGCAGTTCTTC.

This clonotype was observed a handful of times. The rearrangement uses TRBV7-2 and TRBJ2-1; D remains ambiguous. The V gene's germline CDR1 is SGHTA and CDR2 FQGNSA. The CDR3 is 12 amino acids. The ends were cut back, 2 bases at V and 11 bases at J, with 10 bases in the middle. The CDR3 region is CASSLTTDKQFF. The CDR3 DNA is TGTGCCAGCAGCTTAACAACAGATAAGCAGTTCTTC. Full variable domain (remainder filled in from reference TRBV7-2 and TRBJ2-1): GAGVSQSPSNKVTEKGKDVELRCDPISGHTALYWYRQSLGQGLEFLIYFQGNSAPDKSGLPSDRFSAERTGGSVSTLTIQRTQQEDSAVYLCASSLTTDKQFFGPGTRLTVL.

The CDR3 is CASSLEQSSNEKLFF. The CDR3 coding sequence is TGTGCCAGCAGCTTAGAGCAGTCTTCTAATGAAAAACTGTTTTTT. The genes are TRBV7-2 and TRBJ1-4; no clear D. The CDR3 spans 15 residues. Germline-derived CDR1 and CDR2 are SGHTA and FQGNSA. The V gene lost 1 base and the J gene lost 3 bases, with 9 bases spanning the gap.

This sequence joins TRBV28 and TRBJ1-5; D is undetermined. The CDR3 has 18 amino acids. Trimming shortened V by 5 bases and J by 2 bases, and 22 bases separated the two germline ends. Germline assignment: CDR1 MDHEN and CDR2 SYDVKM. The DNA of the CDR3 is TGTGCCAGCAGTGGCGTATCGGCCCGACACGGGGGCAATCAGCCCCAGCATTTT. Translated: CASSGVSARHGGNQPQHF.

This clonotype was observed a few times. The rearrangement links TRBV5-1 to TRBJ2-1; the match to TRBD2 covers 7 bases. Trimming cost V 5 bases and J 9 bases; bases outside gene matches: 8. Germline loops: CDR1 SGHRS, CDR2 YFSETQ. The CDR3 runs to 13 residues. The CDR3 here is CASSARTSFEQFF. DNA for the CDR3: TGCGCCAGCAGTGCCCGGACTAGTTTTGAGCAGTTCTTC.